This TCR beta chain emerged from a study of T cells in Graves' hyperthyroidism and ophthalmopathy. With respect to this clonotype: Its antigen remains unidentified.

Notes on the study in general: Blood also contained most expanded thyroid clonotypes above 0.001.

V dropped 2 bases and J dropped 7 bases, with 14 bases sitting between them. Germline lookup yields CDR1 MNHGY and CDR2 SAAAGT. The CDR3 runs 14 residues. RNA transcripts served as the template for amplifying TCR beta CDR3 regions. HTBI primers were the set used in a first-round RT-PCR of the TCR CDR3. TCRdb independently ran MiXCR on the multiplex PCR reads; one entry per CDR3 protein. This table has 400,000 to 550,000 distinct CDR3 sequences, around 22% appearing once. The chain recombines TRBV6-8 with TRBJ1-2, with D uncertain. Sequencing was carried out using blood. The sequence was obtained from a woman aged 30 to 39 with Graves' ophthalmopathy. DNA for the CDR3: TGTGCCAGCAGTTACGTCAGCCATACTGGTGGCTACACCTTC. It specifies CASSYVSHTGGYTF.